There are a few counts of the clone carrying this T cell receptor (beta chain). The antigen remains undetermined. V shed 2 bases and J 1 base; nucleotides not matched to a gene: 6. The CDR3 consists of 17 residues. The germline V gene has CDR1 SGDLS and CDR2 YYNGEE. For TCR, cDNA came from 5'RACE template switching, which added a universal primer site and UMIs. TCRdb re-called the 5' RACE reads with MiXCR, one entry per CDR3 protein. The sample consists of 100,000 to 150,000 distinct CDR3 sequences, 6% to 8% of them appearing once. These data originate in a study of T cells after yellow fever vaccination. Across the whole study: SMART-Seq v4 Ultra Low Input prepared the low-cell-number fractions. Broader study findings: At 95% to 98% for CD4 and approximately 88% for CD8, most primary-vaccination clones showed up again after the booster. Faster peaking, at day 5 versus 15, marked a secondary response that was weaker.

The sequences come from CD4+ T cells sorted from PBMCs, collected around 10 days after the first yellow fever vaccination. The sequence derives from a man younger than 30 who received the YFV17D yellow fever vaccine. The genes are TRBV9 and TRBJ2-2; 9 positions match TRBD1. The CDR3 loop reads CASSVPTGGENTGELFF. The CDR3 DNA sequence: TGTGCCAGCAGCGTCCCCACAGGGGGCGAGAACACCGGGGAGCTGTTTTTT. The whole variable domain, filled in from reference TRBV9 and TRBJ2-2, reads DSGVTQTPKHLITATGQRVTLRCSPRSGDLSVYWYQQSLDQGLQFLIQYYNGEERAKGNILERFSAQQFPDLHSELNLSSLELGDSALYFCASSVPTGGENTGELFFGEGSRLTVL.